This TCR beta chain was sequenced during a study of shared clonotypes between healthy human individuals. Unmatched junction bases numbered 8, after V lost 3 bases and J lost 5 bases. Germline loops: CDR1 SGHDT, CDR2 YYEEEE. The CDR3 contains 15 residues. Method: immunoSEQ multiplex PCR; TCRdb's copy keeps in-frame clones and lacks some. The repertoire holds 2 million to 2.5 million clones, approximately 96% seen once, with more than 0.1% in the top ten. Sequenced: naive CD4+ T cells sorted from blood. As for subset: CD45RA+ positively selected. J is TRBJ2-5 and V is TRBV5-6; 9 nucleotides agree with TRBD2. The TCR comes from a man between 18 and 35 years old in good health. The CDR3, as DNA: TGTGCCAGCAGCTCAAAGCGGGGGGCCAGGGAGACCCAGTACTTC. This codes for CASSSKRGARETQYF.